This is a list of T cell receptor beta chains from one sample in a study of blood T cell repertoires in COVID-19. Data came from immunoSEQ multiplex PCR; TCRdb stores just in-frame clones and leaves some out. Here the sample spans 310,000 or so clones, roughly 86% being singletons. Sequencing used peripheral blood. The origin of the receptors is a woman between 50 and 59 years old with acute or convalescent COVID-19. Both conserved end residues are part of each CDR3. A D gene is named only where the DNA matches it firmly.

D | V | CDR3
TRBD1 | TRBV5-1 | CASSTDRGETGELFF
- | TRBV11-2 | CASSFSGVSNQPQHF
- | TRBV6-6 | CASSTGRVRLGQLFF
- | TRBV7-9 | CASSLFGGGGNTIYF
- | TRBV7-9 | CASSLRQQGPNEAFF
- | TRBV5-1 | CASSLGQNGNTIYF
- | TRBV24-1 | CATSALPNTQYF
- | TRBV30 | CAWSIGGNQPQHF
TRBD2 | TRBV19 | CASSSGLAGQETQYF
- | TRBV29-1 | CSVGGGKLAKNIQYF
TRBD1 | TRBV28 | CASSLPGQGITNYGYTF
TRBD1 | TRBV28 | CASPRGLDRVIETQYF
- | TRBV5-1 | CASSSDGGGEKLFF
TRBD2 | TRBV7-2 | CASSPSAGGPYEQYF
TRBD2 | TRBV10-3 | CAIRGAGGTYEQYF
- | TRBV7-9 | CASSLALAKNEDGYTF
TRBD2 | TRBV24-1 | CATSDAFWSGASNEQFF
- | TRBV19 | CASSAMRGMDQPQHF
TRBD1 | TRBV11-2 | CASWGDRANEQYF
- | TRBV18 | CASSPYDRPNTEAFF
TRBD2 | TRBV3-1/TRBV3-2 | CASSLGFSGSSYEQYF